There are a few counts of the clone carrying this TCR beta chain. Its antigen is currently unknown. V was pared by 6 bases and J by 6 bases, with 6 bases of the junction left unmatched. The CDR3 is 13 amino acids. The V gene's germline CDR1 is WSHSY and CDR2 SAAADI. The record originates from a study of response to subunit inactivated influenza vaccine. Study-level results: Each seasonal flu vaccination may recruit only limited new T cells, authors suggested.

TCRdb used MiXCR to reprocess the RT-PCR reads, holding one entry per CDR3 protein. Of about 530,000 distinct CDR3 sequences listed, 10% to 15% are singletons. This chain links TRBV10-2 with TRBJ2-7; 9 bases match TRBD1. This TCR was recovered from a man in his fifties or sixties who received an inactivated influenza vaccine. The starting material was PBMCs from blood, obtained around seven weeks after vaccination. CDR3 bases: TGCGCCAGCAGCCGACAGGGGGGATCCGAGCAGTACTTC. Its protein product is CASSRQGGSEQYF.